These T cell receptor beta chains were read from a single sample in a study of T-cell reconstitution after alpha-beta-depleted transplantation in children. TCRdb re-analysed the PCR reads in MiXCR, keeping a single row per CDR3 protein. The table shows more than 200,000 distinct CDR3 sequences, with roughly 26% occurring only once. This sample comprised PBMCs, obtained before TCRalphabeta/CD19-depleted stem cell transplant. The receptors stem from a girl between 2 and 10 years old with Fanconi anemia, due to receive a stem cell transplant. The CDR3 runs from the conserved cysteine through the conserved F or W. Each record gives: CDR3 DNA, CDR3 protein, V gene, clone size, D gene, J gene. D genes are given only for firm matches. For some rows the clone size is stated as once, few or many, or as a class when expanded; others skip it.

cdr3_nt: TGCAGTGCTAGAGGGAGTTTAAGCGGGCCCTACAATGAGCAGTTCTTC; cdr3_aa: CSARGSLSGPYNEQFF; v_call: TRBV20-1; clone_size: NA; d_call: NA; j_call: TRBJ2-1
cdr3_nt: TGTGCCAGCAATAGGGGACTAGCGGTAGTCACAGATACGCAGTATTTT; cdr3_aa: CASNRGLAVVTDTQYF; v_call: TRBV7-8; clone_size: many; d_call: TRBD2; j_call: TRBJ2-3
cdr3_nt: TGTGCCACCAGTGATTTAGGACCCCCTAGCAATGAGCAGTTCTTC; cdr3_aa: CATSDLGPPSNEQFF; v_call: TRBV24-1; clone_size: NA; d_call: NA; j_call: TRBJ2-1
cdr3_nt: TGCAGTGCTAGAGGAAACAGGGCTGGAAACACCATATATTTT; cdr3_aa: CSARGNRAGNTIYF; v_call: TRBV20-1; clone_size: NA; d_call: NA; j_call: TRBJ1-3
cdr3_nt: TGCAGCGTTGACCCGACAGGGTATGGCTACACCTTC; cdr3_aa: CSVDPTGYGYTF; v_call: TRBV29-1; clone_size: once; d_call: TRBD1; j_call: TRBJ1-2
cdr3_nt: TGCAGCGTTGAAGATCCCACCGGGGAGCTGTTTTTT; cdr3_aa: CSVEDPTGELFF; v_call: TRBV29-1; clone_size: many; d_call: NA; j_call: TRBJ2-2
cdr3_nt: TGTGCCAGCAGCTCGACAGGGATCACAGATACGCAGTATTTT; cdr3_aa: CASSSTGITDTQYF; v_call: TRBV7-3; clone_size: NA; d_call: TRBD1; j_call: TRBJ2-3
cdr3_nt: TGTGCCAGCAGATCGAAAAGGAGTATCGGGGAGCTGTTTTTT; cdr3_aa: CASRSKRSIGELFF; v_call: TRBV7-6; clone_size: NA; d_call: NA; j_call: TRBJ2-2
cdr3_nt: TGTGCCAGCAGTGAAGAAGGGTATGTTAGCTACGAGCAGTACTTC; cdr3_aa: CASSEEGYVSYEQYF; v_call: TRBV2; clone_size: many; d_call: NA; j_call: TRBJ2-7
cdr3_nt: TGTGCCAGCAGCTTAGGAGGGCCCGGGGAGCTGTTTTTT; cdr3_aa: CASSLGGPGELFF; v_call: TRBV5-6; clone_size: many; d_call: NA; j_call: TRBJ2-2
cdr3_nt: TGCAGCGTTTCATTATTGCGGGGGGGCCCTCATAATGAGCAGTTCTTC; cdr3_aa: CSVSLLRGGPHNEQFF; v_call: TRBV29-1; clone_size: few; d_call: TRBD2; j_call: TRBJ2-1
cdr3_nt: TGCAGCGGCTGGAACCCTAGCGGGAGGGCCTCGTTGTCAGATACGCAGTATTTT; cdr3_aa: CSGWNPSGRASLSDTQYF; v_call: TRBV29-1; clone_size: few; d_call: TRBD2; j_call: TRBJ2-3
cdr3_nt: TGTGCCAGCAGTTTGGGCAGGAGCTCCTACAATGAGCAGTTCTTC; cdr3_aa: CASSLGRSSYNEQFF; v_call: TRBV12-3/TRBV12-4; clone_size: many; d_call: NA; j_call: TRBJ2-1
cdr3_nt: TGCAGCGGGGGGGGTGGGGCGGAGACCCAGTACTTC; cdr3_aa: CSGGGGAETQYF; v_call: TRBV29-1; clone_size: many; d_call: TRBD2; j_call: TRBJ2-5
cdr3_nt: TGTGCCAGCAGTTACTCCCGGACTAGCGGGGGGGCATCGGATACGCAGTATTTT; cdr3_aa: CASSYSRTSGGASDTQYF; v_call: TRBV6-2/TRBV6-3; clone_size: NA; d_call: TRBD2; j_call: TRBJ2-3
cdr3_nt: TGCGCCAGCAGAAGACTAGCGGGAGGGAATGAGCAGTTCTTC; cdr3_aa: CASRRLAGGNEQFF; v_call: TRBV5-1; clone_size: NA; d_call: TRBD2; j_call: TRBJ2-1
cdr3_nt: TGCAGCGTTGAAACAGGGACCAGCTACGAGCAGTACTTC; cdr3_aa: CSVETGTSYEQYF; v_call: TRBV29-1; clone_size: NA; d_call: NA; j_call: TRBJ2-7
cdr3_nt: TGTGCCAGCAGTTTCCGACTAGCGGGAGGACTAGGTACGCAGTATTTT; cdr3_aa: CASSFRLAGGLGTQYF; v_call: TRBV28; clone_size: many; d_call: TRBD2; j_call: TRBJ2-3
cdr3_nt: TGTGCCAGCGGCCCCGCGCCCAGGGGACCTAGCACAGATACGCAGTATTTT; cdr3_aa: CASGPAPRGPSTDTQYF; v_call: TRBV19; clone_size: NA; d_call: NA; j_call: TRBJ2-3
cdr3_nt: TGTGCCAGCAGTGCGCACCCGGGGACTGAAGCTTTCTTT; cdr3_aa: CASSAHPGTEAFF; v_call: TRBV6-4; clone_size: many; d_call: NA; j_call: TRBJ1-1
cdr3_nt: TGTGCTAGTGGTTTGTATCCGACCTCTCAAGAGACCCAGTACTTC; cdr3_aa: CASGLYPTSQETQYF; v_call: TRBV12-5; clone_size: many; d_call: NA; j_call: TRBJ2-5
cdr3_nt: TGCAGTGCTAAACTAGCGCCCTACGAGCAGTACTTC; cdr3_aa: CSAKLAPYEQYF; v_call: TRBV20-1; clone_size: many; d_call: TRBD2; j_call: TRBJ2-7
cdr3_nt: TGCAGCGTTGAAGTGGGCAGGGGCGAGCAGTACTTC; cdr3_aa: CSVEVGRGEQYF; v_call: TRBV29-1; clone_size: few; d_call: NA; j_call: TRBJ2-7
cdr3_nt: TGTGCCAGCAGTCCCCTGGTAGATACGCAGTATTTT; cdr3_aa: CASSPLVDTQYF; v_call: TRBV28; clone_size: many; d_call: NA; j_call: TRBJ2-3
cdr3_nt: TGCAGCGTTGAAGGCCAACTAGCGGCCCTCTACAATGAGCAGTTCTTC; cdr3_aa: CSVEGQLAALYNEQFF; v_call: TRBV29-1; clone_size: many; d_call: TRBD2; j_call: TRBJ2-1
cdr3_nt: TGCAGTGCTAGAGGGGCTGGGGGGGTCTACGAGCAGTACTTC; cdr3_aa: CSARGAGGVYEQYF; v_call: TRBV20-1; clone_size: once; d_call: TRBD2; j_call: TRBJ2-7
cdr3_nt: TGTGCCAGCAGAAGAACGGGACAGGGCTACGAGCAGTACTTC; cdr3_aa: CASRRTGQGYEQYF; v_call: TRBV6-1; clone_size: NA; d_call: TRBD1; j_call: TRBJ2-7
cdr3_nt: TGTGCCAGCAGTGAAGCGGTAAGGGCGAGCTCCTACAATGAGCAGTTCTTC; cdr3_aa: CASSEAVRASSYNEQFF; v_call: TRBV2; clone_size: few; d_call: NA; j_call: TRBJ2-1
cdr3_nt: TGTGCCAGCAGCCCCTCATACAATGAGCGGTTCTTC; cdr3_aa: CASSPSYNERFF; v_call: TRBV3-1; clone_size: NA; d_call: NA; j_call: TRBJ2-1
cdr3_nt: TGTGCCAGCAGTTTAGGGACAGGGGTAGGCAATGAGCAGTTCTTC; cdr3_aa: CASSLGTGVGNEQFF; v_call: TRBV27; clone_size: NA; d_call: TRBD1; j_call: TRBJ2-1
cdr3_nt: TGTGCCAGCCGGGCAGGGAGCTCTGGAAACACCATATATTTT; cdr3_aa: CASRAGSSGNTIYF; v_call: TRBV6-5; clone_size: many; d_call: NA; j_call: TRBJ1-3
cdr3_nt: TGCAGCGTCGATACAGGGGGCGCAGGGACTGAAGCTTTCTTT; cdr3_aa: CSVDTGGAGTEAFF; v_call: TRBV29-1; clone_size: few; d_call: TRBD1; j_call: TRBJ1-1
cdr3_nt: TGTGCCAGCAGTTTGGACAGGGTTTATTCACCCCTCCACTTT; cdr3_aa: CASSLDRVYSPLHF; v_call: TRBV28; clone_size: few; d_call: TRBD1; j_call: TRBJ1-6
cdr3_nt: TGCAGCGTAGCTTACTCTGGGGCCAACGTCCTGACTTTC; cdr3_aa: CSVAYSGANVLTF; v_call: TRBV29-1; clone_size: few; d_call: NA; j_call: TRBJ2-6
cdr3_nt: TGTGCCAGCAGTCTGAGACGTAATGAGCAGTTCTTC; cdr3_aa: CASSLRRNEQFF; v_call: TRBV6-6; clone_size: many; d_call: NA; j_call: TRBJ2-1
cdr3_nt: TGCAGCGGATCGACAGGGGGCGACGAGCAGTACTTC; cdr3_aa: CSGSTGGDEQYF; v_call: TRBV29-1; clone_size: many; d_call: TRBD1; j_call: TRBJ2-7
cdr3_nt: TGCAGTGCACACCGGGAAAACTATGGCTACACCTTC; cdr3_aa: CSAHRENYGYTF; v_call: TRBV20-1; clone_size: few; d_call: NA; j_call: TRBJ1-2
cdr3_nt: TGTGCCAGCGGTCAGCGGAACACTGAAGCTTTCTTT; cdr3_aa: CASGQRNTEAFF; v_call: TRBV7-9; clone_size: NA; d_call: NA; j_call: TRBJ1-1
cdr3_nt: TGTGCCAGCAGTGAAAAAAGTATTCAAATTCAGTACTTC; cdr3_aa: CASSEKSIQIQYF; v_call: TRBV25-1; clone_size: NA; d_call: NA; j_call: TRBJ2-4
cdr3_nt: TGCGCCAGCAGCTTCGGAGGAGATACGCAGTATTTT; cdr3_aa: CASSFGGDTQYF; v_call: TRBV5-1; clone_size: few; d_call: NA; j_call: TRBJ2-3
cdr3_nt: TGTGCCAGCAGCTTAGTCTCTTTATACGGGACAGCCTTCTCTGGGGCCAACGTCCTGACTTTC; cdr3_aa: CASSLVSLYGTAFSGANVLTF; v_call: TRBV7-6; clone_size: once; d_call: TRBD1; j_call: TRBJ2-6
cdr3_nt: TGCAGTGGTAGACTGGTAAGGAATGAGCAGTTCTTC; cdr3_aa: CSGRLVRNEQFF; v_call: TRBV20-1; clone_size: few; d_call: NA; j_call: TRBJ2-1
cdr3_nt: TGTGCCAGCAGCAGAACCCCCGCACGAGATACGCAGTATTTT; cdr3_aa: CASSRTPARDTQYF; v_call: TRBV9; clone_size: NA; d_call: NA; j_call: TRBJ2-3
cdr3_nt: TGTGCCAGCAGTGAAAGGCCGGGGACTAGTTTCGATGAGCAGTTCTTC; cdr3_aa: CASSERPGTSFDEQFF; v_call: TRBV25-1; clone_size: NA; d_call: TRBD2; j_call: TRBJ2-1
cdr3_nt: TGCAGCGTTGAAGACTCCGGGACTCAGAAATACAATGAGCAGTTCTTC; cdr3_aa: CSVEDSGTQKYNEQFF; v_call: TRBV29-1; clone_size: many; d_call: NA; j_call: TRBJ2-1
cdr3_nt: TGTGCCAGCAGCCCGGATAGGACCAGGAACACAGATACGCAGTATTTT; cdr3_aa: CASSPDRTRNTDTQYF; v_call: TRBV7-3; clone_size: NA; d_call: NA; j_call: TRBJ2-3
cdr3_nt: TGTGCCAGCAGCTTCTCACAGGGATACCAAGAGACCCAGTACTTC; cdr3_aa: CASSFSQGYQETQYF; v_call: TRBV7-6; clone_size: NA; d_call: NA; j_call: TRBJ2-5